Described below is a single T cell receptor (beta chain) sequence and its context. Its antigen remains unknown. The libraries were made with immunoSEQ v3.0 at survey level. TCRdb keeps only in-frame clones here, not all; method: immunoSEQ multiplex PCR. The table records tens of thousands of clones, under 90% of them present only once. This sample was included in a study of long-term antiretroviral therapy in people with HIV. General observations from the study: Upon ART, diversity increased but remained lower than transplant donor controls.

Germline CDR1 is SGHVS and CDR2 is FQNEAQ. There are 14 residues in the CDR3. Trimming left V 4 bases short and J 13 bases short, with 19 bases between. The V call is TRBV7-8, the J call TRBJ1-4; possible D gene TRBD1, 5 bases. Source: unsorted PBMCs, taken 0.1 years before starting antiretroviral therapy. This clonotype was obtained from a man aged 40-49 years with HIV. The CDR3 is CASSSMGVTRRLFF. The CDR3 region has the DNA TGTGCCAGCAGCTCAATGGGGGTCACCCGAAGACTGTTTTTT.